This TCR beta chain originates from a study of PD-1 blockade in classical Hodgkin lymphoma. General observations from the study: Lower baseline TCR diversity marked trial partial responders and progressors. Significantly greater TCR diversity emerged by C4D1 in CD4+ cells but not CD8+ cells.

TCRdb keeps only in-frame clones here, not all; method: immunoSEQ multiplex PCR. The sample yields 2,000 to 2,500 clones, approximately 85% seen once. Every one of the patients relapsed after autologous stem cell transplantation (brentuximab vedotin exposure was variable). The CDR3 sequence is 16 residues long. In germline, CDR1 is SEHNR, CDR2 FQNEAQ (reference sequence). V lost 5 bases and J lost 4, with 20 bases in between. A note on this clone: Its target is unknown.

Source: peripheral blood mononuclear cells (PBMCs), taken at baseline. The sequence was collected from a human donor with classical Hodgkin lymphoma. The gene calls are TRBV7-9 and TRBJ1-2; no clear D. The CDR3 spells CASSMTNHGKTYGYTF. The CDR3 DNA is TGTGCCAGCAGCATGACTAACCATGGAAAGACCTATGGCTACACCTTC.